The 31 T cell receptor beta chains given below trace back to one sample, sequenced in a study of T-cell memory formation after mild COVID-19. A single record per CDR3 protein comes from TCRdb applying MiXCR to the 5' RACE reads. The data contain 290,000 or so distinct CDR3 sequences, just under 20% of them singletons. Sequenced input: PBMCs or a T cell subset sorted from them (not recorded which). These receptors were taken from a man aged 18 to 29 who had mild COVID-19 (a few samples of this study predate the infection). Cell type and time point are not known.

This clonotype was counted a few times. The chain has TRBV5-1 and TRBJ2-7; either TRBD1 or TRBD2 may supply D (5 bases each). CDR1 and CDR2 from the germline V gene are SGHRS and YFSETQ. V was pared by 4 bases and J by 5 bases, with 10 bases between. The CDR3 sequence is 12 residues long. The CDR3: CASSKGPDEQYF. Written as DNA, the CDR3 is TGCGCCAGCAGCAAGGGACCTGACGAGCAGTACTTC. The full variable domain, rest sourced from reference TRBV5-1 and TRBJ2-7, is KAGVTQTPRYLIKTRGQQVTLSCSPISGHRSVSWYQQTPGQGLQFLFEYFSETQRNKGNFPGRFSGRQFSNSRSEMNVSTLELGDSALYLCASSKGPDEQYFGPGTRLTVT.

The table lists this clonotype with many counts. CDR3 in DNA: TGTGCCAGCAGCTTAGAAGGGACTAGCGGGAGGAACATTAATACGCAGTATTTT. Translation gives CASSLEGTSGRNINTQYF. The V and J genes are TRBV7-2 and TRBJ2-3; 15 positions agree with TRBD2. Germline V gene lookup returns CDR1 SGHTA and CDR2 FQGNSA. V shed 1 base, J shed 7 bases, and the junction held 9 bases outside the gene matches. There are 18 residues in the CDR3.

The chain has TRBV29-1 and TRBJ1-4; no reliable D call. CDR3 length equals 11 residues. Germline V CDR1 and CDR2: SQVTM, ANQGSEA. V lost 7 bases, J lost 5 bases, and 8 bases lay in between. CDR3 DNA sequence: TGCAGCGGACGGAAGAATGAAAAACTGTTTTTT. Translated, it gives CSGRKNEKLFF.

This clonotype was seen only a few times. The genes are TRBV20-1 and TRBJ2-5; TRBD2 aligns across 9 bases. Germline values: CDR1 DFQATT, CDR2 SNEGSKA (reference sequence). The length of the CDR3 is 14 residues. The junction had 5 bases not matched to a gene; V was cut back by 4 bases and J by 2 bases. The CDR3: CSAILAGNQETQYF. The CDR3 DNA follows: TGCAGTGCTATCCTAGCGGGGAATCAAGAGACCCAGTACTTC.

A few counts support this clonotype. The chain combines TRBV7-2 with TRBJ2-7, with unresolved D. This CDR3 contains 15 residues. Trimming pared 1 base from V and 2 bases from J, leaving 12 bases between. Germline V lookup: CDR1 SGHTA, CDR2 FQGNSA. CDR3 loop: CASSLESDGPYEQYF. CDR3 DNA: TGTGCCAGCAGCTTAGAATCGGACGGCCCCTACGAGCAGTACTTC.

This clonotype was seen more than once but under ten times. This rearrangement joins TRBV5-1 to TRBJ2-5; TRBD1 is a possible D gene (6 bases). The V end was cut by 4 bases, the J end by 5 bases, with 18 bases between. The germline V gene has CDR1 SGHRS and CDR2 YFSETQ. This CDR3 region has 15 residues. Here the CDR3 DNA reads TGCGCCAGCAGCCCCTACAGGGTATCCAGGGAGACCCAGTACTTC. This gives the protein CASSPYRVSRETQYF. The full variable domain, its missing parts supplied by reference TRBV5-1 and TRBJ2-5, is KAGVTQTPRYLIKTRGQQVTLSCSPISGHRSVSWYQQTPGQGLQFLFEYFSETQRNKGNFPGRFSGRQFSNSRSEMNVSTLELGDSALYLCASSPYRVSRETQYFGPGTRLLVL.

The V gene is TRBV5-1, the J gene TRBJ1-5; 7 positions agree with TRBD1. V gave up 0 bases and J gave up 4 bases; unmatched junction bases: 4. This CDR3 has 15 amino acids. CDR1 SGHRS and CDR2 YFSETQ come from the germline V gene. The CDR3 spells CASSLEGAPNQPQHF. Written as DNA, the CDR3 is TGCGCCAGCAGCTTGGAGGGGGCACCGAATCAGCCCCAGCATTTT.

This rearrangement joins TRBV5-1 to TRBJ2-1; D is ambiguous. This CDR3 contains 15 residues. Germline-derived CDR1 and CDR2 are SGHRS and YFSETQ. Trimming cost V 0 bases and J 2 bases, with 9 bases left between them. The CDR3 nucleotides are TGCGCCAGCAGCTTGGTTCTATCGGCCTACAATGAGCAGTTCTTC. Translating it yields CASSLVLSAYNEQFF.

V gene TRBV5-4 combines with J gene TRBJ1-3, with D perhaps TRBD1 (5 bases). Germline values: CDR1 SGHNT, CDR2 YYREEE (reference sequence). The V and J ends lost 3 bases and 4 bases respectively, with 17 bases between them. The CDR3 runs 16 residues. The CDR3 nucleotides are TGTGCCAGCAGCTCGAACCGGGACCGAAGAGGAAACACCATATATTTT. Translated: CASSSNRDRRGNTIYF.

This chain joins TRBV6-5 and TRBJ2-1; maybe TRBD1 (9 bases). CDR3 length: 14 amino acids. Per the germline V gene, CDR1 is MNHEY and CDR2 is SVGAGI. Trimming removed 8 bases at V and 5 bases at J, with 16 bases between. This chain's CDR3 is CASAGGQGNNEQFF. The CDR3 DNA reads TGTGCCAGCGCGGGGGGACAGGGCAACAATGAGCAGTTCTTC.

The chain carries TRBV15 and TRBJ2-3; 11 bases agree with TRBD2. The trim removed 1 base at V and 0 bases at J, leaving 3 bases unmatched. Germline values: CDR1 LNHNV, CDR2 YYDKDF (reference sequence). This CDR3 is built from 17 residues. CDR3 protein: CATSRGLAGSSTDTQYF. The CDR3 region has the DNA TGTGCCACCAGCAGAGGACTAGCGGGGAGTAGCACAGATACGCAGTATTTT. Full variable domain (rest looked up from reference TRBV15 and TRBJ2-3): DAMVIQNPRYQVTQFGKPVTLSCSQTLNHNVMYWYQQKSSQAPKLLFHYYDKDFNNEADTPDNFQSRRPNTSFCFLDIRSPGLGDTAMYLCATSRGLAGSSTDTQYFGPGTRLTVL.

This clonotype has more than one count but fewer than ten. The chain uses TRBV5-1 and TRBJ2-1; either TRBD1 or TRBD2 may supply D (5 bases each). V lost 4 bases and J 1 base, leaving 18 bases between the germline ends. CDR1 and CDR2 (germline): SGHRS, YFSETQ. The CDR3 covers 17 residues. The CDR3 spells CASSADPLGESYNEQFF. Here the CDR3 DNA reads TGCGCCAGCAGCGCCGACCCGTTGGGGGAGTCCTACAATGAGCAGTTCTTC.

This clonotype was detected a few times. The chain's CDR3 is CASATGTGNTGELFF. The CDR3 DNA reads as TGTGCCAGCGCGACCGGGACGGGCAACACCGGGGAGCTGTTTTTT. The gene calls are TRBV18 and TRBJ2-2; D is tentatively TRBD1 or TRBD2 (5 bases each). Germline CDR1 reads KGHSH; CDR2 reads LQKENI. There are 15 residues in the CDR3. V shed 8 bases and J shed 2 bases, with 15 bases lying between them.

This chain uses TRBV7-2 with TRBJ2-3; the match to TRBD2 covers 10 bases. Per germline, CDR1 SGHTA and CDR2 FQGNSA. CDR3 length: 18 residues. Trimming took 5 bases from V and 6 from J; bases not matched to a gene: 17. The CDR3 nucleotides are TGTGCCAGCAGCAAAAGCACTAGCGGGGAACAGGCGGGGGATACGCAGTATTTT. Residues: CASSKSTSGEQAGDTQYF. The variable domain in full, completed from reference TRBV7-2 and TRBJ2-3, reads GAGVSQSPSNKVTEKGKDVELRCDPISGHTALYWYRQSLGQGLEFLIYFQGNSAPDKSGLPSDRFSAERTGGSVSTLTIQRTQQEDSAVYLCASSKSTSGEQAGDTQYFGPGTRLTVL.

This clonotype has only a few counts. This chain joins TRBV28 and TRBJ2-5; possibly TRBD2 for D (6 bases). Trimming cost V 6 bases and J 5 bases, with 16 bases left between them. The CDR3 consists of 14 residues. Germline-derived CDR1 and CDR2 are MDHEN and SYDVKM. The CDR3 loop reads CASRGRTTWETQYF. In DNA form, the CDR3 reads TGTGCCAGCAGGGGGAGGACGACTTGGGAGACCCAGTACTTC.

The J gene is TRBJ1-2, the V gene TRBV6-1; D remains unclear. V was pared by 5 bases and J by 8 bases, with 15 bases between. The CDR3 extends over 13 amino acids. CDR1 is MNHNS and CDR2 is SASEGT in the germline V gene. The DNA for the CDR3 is TGTGCCAGCAGTCCTCTAGGACCTCAGGGCTACACCTTC. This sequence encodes CASSPLGPQGYTF.

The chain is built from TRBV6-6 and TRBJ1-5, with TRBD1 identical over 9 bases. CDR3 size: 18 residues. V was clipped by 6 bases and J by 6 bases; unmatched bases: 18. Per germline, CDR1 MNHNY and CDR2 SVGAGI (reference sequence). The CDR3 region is CASSHLQGTGGSFQPQHF. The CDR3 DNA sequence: TGTGCCAGCAGCCACCTACAGGGAACAGGGGGCAGTTTTCAGCCCCAGCATTTT.

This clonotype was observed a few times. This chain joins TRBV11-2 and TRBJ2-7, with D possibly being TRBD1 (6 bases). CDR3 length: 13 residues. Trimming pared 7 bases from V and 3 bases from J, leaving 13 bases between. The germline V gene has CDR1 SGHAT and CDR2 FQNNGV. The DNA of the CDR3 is TGTGCCAGCACCCGAAAGGACAGCTACGAGCAGTACGTC. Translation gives CASTRKDSYEQYV.

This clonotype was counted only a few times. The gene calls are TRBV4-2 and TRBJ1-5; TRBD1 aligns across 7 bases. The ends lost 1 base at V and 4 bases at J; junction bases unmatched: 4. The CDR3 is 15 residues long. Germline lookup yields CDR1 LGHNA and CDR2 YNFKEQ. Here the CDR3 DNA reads TGTGCCAGCAGCCAAGGGGACAGCGAGAATCAGCCCCAGCATTTT. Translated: CASSQGDSENQPQHF.

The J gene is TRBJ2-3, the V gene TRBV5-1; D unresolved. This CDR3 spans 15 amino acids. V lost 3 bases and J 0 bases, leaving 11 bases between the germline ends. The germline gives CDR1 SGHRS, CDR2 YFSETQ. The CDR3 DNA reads TGCGCCAGCAGCTCGATGACGGCTAGCACAGATACGCAGTATTTT. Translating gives CASSSMTASTDTQYF.

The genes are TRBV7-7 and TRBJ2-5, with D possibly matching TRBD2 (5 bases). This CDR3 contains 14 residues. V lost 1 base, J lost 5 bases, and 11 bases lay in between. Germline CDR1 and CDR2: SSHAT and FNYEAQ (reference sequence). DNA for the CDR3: TGTGCCAGCAGCTTAGGAGTGACGGGGGAGACCCAGTACTTC. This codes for CASSLGVTGETQYF. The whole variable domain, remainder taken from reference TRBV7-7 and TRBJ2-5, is GAGVSQSPRYKVTKRGQDVTLRCDPISSHATLYWYQQALGQGPEFLTYFNYEAQPDKSGLPSDRFSAERPEGSISTLTIQRTEQRDSAMYRCASSLGVTGETQYFGPGTRLLVL.

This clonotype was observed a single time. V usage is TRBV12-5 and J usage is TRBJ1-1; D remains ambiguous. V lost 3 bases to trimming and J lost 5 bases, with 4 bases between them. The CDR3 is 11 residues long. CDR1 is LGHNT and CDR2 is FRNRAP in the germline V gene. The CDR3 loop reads CASGFGTEAFF. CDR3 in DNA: TGTGCTAGTGGTTTTGGGACTGAAGCTTTCTTT.

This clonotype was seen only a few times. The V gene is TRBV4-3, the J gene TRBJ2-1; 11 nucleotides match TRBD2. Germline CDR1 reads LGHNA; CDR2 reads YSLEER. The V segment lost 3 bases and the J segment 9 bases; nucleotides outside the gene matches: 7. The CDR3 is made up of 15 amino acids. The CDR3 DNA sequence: TGCGCCAGCAGCCAGCGTAGCGGGGGGGCCGGTGAGCAGTTCTTC. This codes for CASSQRSGGAGEQFF.

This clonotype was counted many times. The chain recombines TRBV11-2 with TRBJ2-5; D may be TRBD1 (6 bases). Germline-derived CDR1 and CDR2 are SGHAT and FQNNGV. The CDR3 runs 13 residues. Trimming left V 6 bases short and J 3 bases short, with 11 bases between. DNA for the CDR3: TGTGCCAGCAGTTTCTCAGGGGAAGAGACCCAGTACTTC. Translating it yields CASSFSGEETQYF.

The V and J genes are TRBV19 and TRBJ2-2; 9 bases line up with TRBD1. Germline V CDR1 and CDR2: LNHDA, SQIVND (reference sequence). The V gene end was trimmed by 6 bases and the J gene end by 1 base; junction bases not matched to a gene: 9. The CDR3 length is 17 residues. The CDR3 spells CASRTGTGRLNTGELFF. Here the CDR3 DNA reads TGTGCCAGTAGAACCGGGACAGGGCGATTGAACACCGGGGAGCTGTTTTTT.

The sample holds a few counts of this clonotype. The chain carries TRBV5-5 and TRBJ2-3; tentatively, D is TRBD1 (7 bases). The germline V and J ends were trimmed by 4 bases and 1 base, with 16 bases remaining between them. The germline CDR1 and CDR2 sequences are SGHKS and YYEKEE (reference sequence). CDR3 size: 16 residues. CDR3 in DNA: TGTGCCAGCAGCCCCTCAGGGGGGTTGGGCACAGATACGCAGTATTTT. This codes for CASSPSGGLGTDTQYF. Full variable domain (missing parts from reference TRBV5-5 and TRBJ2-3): DAGVTQSPTHLIKTRGQQVTLRCSPISGHKSVSWYQQVLGQGPQFIFQYYEKEERGRGNFPDRFSARQFPNYSSELNVNALLLGDSALYLCASSPSGGLGTDTQYFGPGTRLTVL.

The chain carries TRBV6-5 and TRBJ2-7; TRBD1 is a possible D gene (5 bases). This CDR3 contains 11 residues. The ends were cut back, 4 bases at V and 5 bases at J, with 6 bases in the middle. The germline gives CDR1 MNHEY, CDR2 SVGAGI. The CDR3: CASSSTDEQYF. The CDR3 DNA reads TGTGCCAGCAGTTCGACAGACGAGCAGTACTTC.

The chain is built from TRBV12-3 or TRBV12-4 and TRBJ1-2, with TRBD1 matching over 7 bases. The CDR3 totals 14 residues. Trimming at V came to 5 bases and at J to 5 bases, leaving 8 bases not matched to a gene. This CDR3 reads CASSGGTDRYGYTF. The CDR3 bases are TGTGCCAGCAGTGGGGGGACAGACCGATATGGCTACACCTTC.

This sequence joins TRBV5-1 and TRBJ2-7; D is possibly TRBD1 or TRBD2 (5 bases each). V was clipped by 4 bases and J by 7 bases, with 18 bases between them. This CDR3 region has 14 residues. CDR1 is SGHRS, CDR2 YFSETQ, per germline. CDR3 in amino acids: CASSVNRGPGEQYV. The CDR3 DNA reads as TGCGCCAGCAGCGTGAACCGGGGCCCGGGGGAGCAGTACGTC.

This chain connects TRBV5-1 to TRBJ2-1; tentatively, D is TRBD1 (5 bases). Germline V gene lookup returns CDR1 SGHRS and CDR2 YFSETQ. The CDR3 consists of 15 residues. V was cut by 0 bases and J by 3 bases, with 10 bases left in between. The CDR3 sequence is CASSLEGQDYNEQFF. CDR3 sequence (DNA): TGCGCCAGCAGCTTGGAGGGGCAGGACTACAATGAGCAGTTCTTC. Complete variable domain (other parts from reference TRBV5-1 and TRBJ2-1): KAGVTQTPRYLIKTRGQQVTLSCSPISGHRSVSWYQQTPGQGLQFLFEYFSETQRNKGNFPGRFSGRQFSNSRSEMNVSTLELGDSALYLCASSLEGQDYNEQFFGPGTRLTVL.

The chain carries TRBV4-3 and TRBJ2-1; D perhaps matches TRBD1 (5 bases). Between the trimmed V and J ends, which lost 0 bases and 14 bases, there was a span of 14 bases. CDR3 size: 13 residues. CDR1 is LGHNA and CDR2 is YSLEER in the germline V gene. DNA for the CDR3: TGCGCCAGCAGCCAAGATACGTACAGGCGGAAGTTCTTC. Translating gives CASSQDTYRRKFF.